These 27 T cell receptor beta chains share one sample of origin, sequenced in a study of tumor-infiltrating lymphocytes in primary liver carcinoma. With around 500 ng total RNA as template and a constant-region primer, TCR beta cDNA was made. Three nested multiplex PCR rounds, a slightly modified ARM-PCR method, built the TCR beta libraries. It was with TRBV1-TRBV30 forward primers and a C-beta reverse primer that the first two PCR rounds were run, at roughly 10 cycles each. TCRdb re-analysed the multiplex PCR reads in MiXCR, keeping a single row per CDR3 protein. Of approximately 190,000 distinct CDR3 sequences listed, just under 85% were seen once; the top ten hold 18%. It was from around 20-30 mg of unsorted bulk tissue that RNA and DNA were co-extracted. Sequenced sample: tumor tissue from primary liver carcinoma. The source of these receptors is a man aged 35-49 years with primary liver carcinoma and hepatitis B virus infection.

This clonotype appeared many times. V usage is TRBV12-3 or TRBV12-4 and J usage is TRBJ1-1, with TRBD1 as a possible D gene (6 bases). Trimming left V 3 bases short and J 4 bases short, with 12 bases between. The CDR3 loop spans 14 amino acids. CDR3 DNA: TGTGCCAGCAGTTTGGGGTTGACAGGCACTGAAGCTTTCTTT. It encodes CASSLGLTGTEAFF.

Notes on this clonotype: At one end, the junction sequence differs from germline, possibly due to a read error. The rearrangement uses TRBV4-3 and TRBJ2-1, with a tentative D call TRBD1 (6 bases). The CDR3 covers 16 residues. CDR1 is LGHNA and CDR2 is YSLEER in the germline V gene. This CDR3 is CASSQDLTGFYNEQFF. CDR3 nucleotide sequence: TGCGCCAGCAGCCAAGATCTGACAGGCTTCTACAATGAGCAGTTCTTT.

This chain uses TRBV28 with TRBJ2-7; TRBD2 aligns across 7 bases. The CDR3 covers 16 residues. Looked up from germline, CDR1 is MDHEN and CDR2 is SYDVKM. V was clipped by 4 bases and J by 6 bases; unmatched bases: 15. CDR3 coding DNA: TGTGCCAGCAGTTCGCCCCGGGGGGTTCTCTCCCGCGAGCAGTACTTC. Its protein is CASSSPRGVLSREQYF. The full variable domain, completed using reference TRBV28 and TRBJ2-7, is DVKVTQSSRYLVKRTGEKVFLECVQDMDHENMFWYRQDPGLGLRLIYFSYDVKMKEKGDIPEGYSVSREKKERFSLILESASTNQTSMYLCASSSPRGVLSREQYFGPGTRLTVT.

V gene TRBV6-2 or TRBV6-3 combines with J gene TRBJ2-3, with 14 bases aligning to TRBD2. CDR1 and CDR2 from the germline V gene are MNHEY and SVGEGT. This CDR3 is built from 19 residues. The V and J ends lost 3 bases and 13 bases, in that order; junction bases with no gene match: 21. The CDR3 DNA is TGTGCCAGCAGTTATCCCAAGGGACTAGCGGGAGAGAGGGCAGATAAGAAGTATTTT. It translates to CASSYPKGLAGERADKKYF.

CDR3 region: CSVRSGGTYDYTF. Here the CDR3 DNA reads TGCAGCGTCCGATCAGGGGGCACCTATGACTATACCTTC. This sequence joins TRBV29-1 and TRBJ1-2; TRBD1 agrees at 8 bases. The CDR3 has 13 residues. Trimming at V came to 6 bases and at J to 14 bases, leaving 17 bases not matched to a gene. Looked up from germline, CDR1 is SQVTM and CDR2 is ANQGSEA.

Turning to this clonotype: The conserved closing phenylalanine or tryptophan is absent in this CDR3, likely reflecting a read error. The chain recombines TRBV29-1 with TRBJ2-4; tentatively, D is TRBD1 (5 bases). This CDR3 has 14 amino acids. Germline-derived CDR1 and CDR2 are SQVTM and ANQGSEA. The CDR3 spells CSIEDQGSKNIQYL. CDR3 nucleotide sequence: TGCAGCATTGAAGATCAGGGTTCCAAAAACATTCAGTACCTC.

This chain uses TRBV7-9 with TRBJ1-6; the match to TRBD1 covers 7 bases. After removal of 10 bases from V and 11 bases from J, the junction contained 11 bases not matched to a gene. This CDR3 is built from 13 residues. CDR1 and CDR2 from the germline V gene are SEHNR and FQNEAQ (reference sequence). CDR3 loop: CAMRDRENTPLHF. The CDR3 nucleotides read TGTGCCATGCGTGACAGGGAGAATACACCCCTCCACTTT.

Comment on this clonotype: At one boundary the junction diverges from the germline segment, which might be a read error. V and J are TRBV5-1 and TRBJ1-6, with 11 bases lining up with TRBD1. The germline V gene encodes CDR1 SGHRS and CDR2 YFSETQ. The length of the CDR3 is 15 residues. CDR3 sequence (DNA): TGTGCCAGCAGCATGGGGACAGGGGGAAGTTCACCCCTCCACTTT. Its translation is CASSMGTGGSSPLHF.

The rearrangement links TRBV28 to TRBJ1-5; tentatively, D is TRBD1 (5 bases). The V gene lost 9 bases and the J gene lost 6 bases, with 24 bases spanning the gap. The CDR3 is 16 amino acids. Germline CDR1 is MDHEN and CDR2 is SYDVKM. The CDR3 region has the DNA TGTGCCAGAACGAAAGCCGGGGGGAAGGGCATTCAGCCCCAGCATTTT. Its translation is CARTKAGGKGIQPQHF.

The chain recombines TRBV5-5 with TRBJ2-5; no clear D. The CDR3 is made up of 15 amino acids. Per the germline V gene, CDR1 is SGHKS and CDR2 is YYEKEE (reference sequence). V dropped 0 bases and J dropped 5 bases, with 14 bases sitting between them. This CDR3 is CASSLESSPSETQYF. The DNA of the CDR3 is TGTGCCAGCAGCTTGGAATCAAGCCCTAGTGAGACCCAGTACTTC.

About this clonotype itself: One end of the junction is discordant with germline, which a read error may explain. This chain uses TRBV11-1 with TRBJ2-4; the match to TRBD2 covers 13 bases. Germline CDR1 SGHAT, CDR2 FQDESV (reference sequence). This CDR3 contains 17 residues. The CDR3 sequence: CASSFSGTSGTRNIQYF. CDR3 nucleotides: TGTGCCAGTAGCTTTTCCGGGACTAGCGGGACCAGAAACATTCAGTATTTC.

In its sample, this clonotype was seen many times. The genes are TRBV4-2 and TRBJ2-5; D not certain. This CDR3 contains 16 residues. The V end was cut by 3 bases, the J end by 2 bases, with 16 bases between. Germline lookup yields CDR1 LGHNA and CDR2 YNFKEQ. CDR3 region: CASSHVHPDVQETQYF. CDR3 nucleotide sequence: TGTGCCAGCAGCCACGTTCACCCGGACGTACAAGAGACCCAGTACTTC.

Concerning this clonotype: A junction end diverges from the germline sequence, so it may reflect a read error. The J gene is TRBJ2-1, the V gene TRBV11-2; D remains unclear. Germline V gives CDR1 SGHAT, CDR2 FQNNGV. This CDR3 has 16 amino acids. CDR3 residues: CASSKLRRSSYNEQFF. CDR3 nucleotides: TGTGCCAGCAGCAAGCTTCGGCGGAGCTCCTACAATGAGCAGTTCTTT.

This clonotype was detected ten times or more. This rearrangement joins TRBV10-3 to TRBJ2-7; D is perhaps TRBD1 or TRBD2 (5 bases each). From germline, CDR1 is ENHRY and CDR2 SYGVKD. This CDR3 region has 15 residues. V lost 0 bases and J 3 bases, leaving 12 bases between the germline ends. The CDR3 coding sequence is TGTGCCATCAGTGAGTCGGAACGGGACCTCTACGAGCAGTACTTC. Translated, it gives CAISESERDLYEQYF.

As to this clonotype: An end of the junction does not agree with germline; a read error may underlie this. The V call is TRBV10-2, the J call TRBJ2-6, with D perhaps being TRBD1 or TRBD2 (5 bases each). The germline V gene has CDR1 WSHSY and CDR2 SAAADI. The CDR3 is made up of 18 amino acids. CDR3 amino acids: CTSSERGQGSSGANVLTF. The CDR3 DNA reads TGCACCAGCAGTGAAAGAGGGCAGGGTAGCTCTGGGGCCAACGTCCTGACTTTC.

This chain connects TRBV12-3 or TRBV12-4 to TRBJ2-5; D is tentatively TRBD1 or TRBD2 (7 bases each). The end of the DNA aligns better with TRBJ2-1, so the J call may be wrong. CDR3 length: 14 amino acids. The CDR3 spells CASRGGTVQETQFF. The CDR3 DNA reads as TGTGCCAGCAGGGGAGGGACAGTACAAGAGACACAGTTCTTC.

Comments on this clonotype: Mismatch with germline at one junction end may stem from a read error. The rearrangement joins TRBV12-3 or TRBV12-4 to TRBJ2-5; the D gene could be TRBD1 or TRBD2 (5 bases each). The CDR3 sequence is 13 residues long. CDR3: CASSPVVEDTLYF. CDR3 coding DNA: TGTGCCAGCAGTCCAGTCGTGGAGGACACCCTGTACTTC.

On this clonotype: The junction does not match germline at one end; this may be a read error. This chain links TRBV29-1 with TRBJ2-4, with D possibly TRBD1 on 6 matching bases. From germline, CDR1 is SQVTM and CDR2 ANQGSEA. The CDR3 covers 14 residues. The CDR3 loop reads CTVRDTLAKNILYF. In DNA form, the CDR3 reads TGCACCGTCCGGGACACCCTAGCCAAAAACATTCTGTACTTC. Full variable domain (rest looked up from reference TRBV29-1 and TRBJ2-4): SAVISQKPSRDICQRGTSLTIQCQVDSQVTMMFWYRQQPGQSLTLIATANQGSEATYESGFVIDKFPISRPNLTFSTLTVSNMSPEDSSIYLCTVRDTLAKNILYFGAGTRLSVL.

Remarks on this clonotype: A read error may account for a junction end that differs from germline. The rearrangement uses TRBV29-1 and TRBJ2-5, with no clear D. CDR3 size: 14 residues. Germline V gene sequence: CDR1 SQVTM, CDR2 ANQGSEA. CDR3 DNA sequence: TGCAGCGTTGAGTGGAGCATGATCTCGGAGACCCAGTATTTC. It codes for CSVEWSMISETQYF.

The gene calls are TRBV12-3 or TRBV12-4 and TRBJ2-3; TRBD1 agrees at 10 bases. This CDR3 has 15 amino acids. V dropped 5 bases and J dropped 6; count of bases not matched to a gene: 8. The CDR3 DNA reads TGTGCCAGCAGTGTCCCGGGACAGGGGCTTGATACGCAGTATTTT. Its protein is CASSVPGQGLDTQYF.

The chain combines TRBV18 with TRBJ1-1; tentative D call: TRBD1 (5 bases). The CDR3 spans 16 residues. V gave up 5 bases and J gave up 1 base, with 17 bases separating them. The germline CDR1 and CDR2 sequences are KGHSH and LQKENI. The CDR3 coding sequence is TGTGCCAGCTCAACCCAAGACCGGGGGTCGAACACTGAAGCTTTCTTT. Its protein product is CASSTQDRGSNTEAFF.

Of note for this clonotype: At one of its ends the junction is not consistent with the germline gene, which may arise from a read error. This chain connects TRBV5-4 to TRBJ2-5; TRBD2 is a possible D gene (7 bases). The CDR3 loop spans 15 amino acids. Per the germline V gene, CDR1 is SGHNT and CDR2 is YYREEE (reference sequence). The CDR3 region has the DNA TGTGCCAGCCGAAAGGGGGGGAGGGGCGTAGAGACCCACTACTTC. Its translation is CASRKGGRGVETHYF.

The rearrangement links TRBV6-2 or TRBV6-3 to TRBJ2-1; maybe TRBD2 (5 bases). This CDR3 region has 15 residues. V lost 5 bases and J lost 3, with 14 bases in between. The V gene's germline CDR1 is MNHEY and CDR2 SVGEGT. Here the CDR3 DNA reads TGTGCCAGCAGTCCCCTTAACGGAGGCTACAATGAGCAGTTCTTC. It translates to CASSPLNGGYNEQFF.

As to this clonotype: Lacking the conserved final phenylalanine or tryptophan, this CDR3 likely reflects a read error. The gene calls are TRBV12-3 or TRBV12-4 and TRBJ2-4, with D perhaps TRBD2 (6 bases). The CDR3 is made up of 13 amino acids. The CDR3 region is CTISGTHENIQYL. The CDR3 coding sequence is TGTACCATCTCCGGGACTCACGAAAACATTCAGTACCTC.

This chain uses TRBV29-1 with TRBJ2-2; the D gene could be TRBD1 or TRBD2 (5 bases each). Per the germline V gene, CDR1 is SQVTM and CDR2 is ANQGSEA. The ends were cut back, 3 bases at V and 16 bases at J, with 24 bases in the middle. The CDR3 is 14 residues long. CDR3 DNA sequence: TGCAGCGTTGACGCAGGGACGAACACCGGGAAGCCGTTTTTT. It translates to CSVDAGTNTGKPFF.

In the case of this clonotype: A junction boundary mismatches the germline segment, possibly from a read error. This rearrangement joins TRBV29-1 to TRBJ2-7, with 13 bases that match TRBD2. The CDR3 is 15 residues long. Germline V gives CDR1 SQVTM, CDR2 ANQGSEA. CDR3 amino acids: CSVQGTSGESYEQCF. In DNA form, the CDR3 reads TGCAGCGTACAAGGGACTAGCGGGGAGTCCTACGAGCAGTGTTTC.

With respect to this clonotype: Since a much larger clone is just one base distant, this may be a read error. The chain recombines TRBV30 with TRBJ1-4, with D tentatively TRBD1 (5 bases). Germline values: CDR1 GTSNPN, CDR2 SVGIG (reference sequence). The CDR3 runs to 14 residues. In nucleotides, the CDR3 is TGTGCCTGGAGTCACGGGACCGCGGGGGAAAAAATGTTTTTT. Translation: CAWSHGTAGEKMFF.